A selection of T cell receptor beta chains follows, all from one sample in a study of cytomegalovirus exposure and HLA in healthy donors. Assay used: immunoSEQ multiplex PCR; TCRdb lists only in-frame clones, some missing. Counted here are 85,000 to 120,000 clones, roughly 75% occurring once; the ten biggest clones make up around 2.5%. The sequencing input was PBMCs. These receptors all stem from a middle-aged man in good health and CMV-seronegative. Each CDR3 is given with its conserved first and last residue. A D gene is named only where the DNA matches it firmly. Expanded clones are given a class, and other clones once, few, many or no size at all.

CDR3nt: TGTGCCACTGGGGACAGAGGATCACCCCTCCACTTT
CDR3aa: CATGDRGSPLHF
d_gene: TRBD1
abundance: once
v_gene: TRBV15
j_gene: TRBJ1-6

CDR3nt: TGTGCCAGCCGACCCGGGACAACCGGGGAGCTGTTTTTT
CDR3aa: CASRPGTTGELFF
d_gene: .
abundance: .
v_gene: TRBV6-6
j_gene: TRBJ2-2

CDR3nt: TGTGCCATCAGAGGGGGCGGGGCTCTACATGGCTACACCTTC
CDR3aa: CAIRGGGALHGYTF
d_gene: TRBD1
abundance: .
v_gene: TRBV10-3
j_gene: TRBJ1-2

CDR3nt: TGTGCCAGCAGTTCCGCCTCACTCAGGACAGGGGGTAAACAATACGAGCAGTACTTC
CDR3aa: CASSSASLRTGGKQYEQYF
d_gene: TRBD1
abundance: once
v_gene: TRBV27
j_gene: TRBJ2-7

CDR3nt: TGCGCCAGCAGCCAAGCGTTCCTGGGGGGCTCCTACAATGAGCAGTTCTTC
CDR3aa: CASSQAFLGGSYNEQFF
d_gene: .
abundance: once
v_gene: TRBV4-1
j_gene: TRBJ2-1

CDR3nt: TGTGCCAGCAGCTTGAGGGGACAGGTGCCCCTCCACTTT
CDR3aa: CASSLRGQVPLHF
d_gene: TRBD1
abundance: few
v_gene: TRBV9
j_gene: TRBJ1-6

CDR3nt: TGTGCCAGCAGCTTCGTGTTTCAGGTCCAAGAGACCCAGTACTTC
CDR3aa: CASSFVFQVQETQYF
d_gene: .
abundance: .
v_gene: TRBV7-8
j_gene: TRBJ2-5

CDR3nt: TGTGCCAGTAGTTCGGACGGACATAGCAATCAGCCCCAGCATTTT
CDR3aa: CASSSDGHSNQPQHF
d_gene: .
abundance: .
v_gene: TRBV19
j_gene: TRBJ1-5

CDR3nt: TGTGCCAGTAGTATCGGGGAGTACTACGAGCAGTACTTC
CDR3aa: CASSIGEYYEQYF
d_gene: .
abundance: .
v_gene: TRBV19
j_gene: TRBJ2-7

CDR3nt: TGTGCCAGCAGCTCACGGGGGGAGAAGGCCATTCAGTACTTC
CDR3aa: CASSSRGEKAIQYF
d_gene: TRBD2
abundance: .
v_gene: TRBV13
j_gene: TRBJ2-4

CDR3nt: TGTGCCAGCAGCTTAGCCCCAGGGGACACTGAAGCTTTCTTT
CDR3aa: CASSLAPGDTEAFF
d_gene: .
abundance: .
v_gene: TRBV7-8
j_gene: TRBJ1-1

CDR3nt: TGCAGCGTTACCGGGACAGAGCCCTACGAGCAGTACTTC
CDR3aa: CSVTGTEPYEQYF
d_gene: TRBD1
abundance: .
v_gene: TRBV29-1
j_gene: TRBJ2-7

CDR3nt: TGTGCCAGCAGTGAGCAGGAAAACTATGGCTACACCTTC
CDR3aa: CASSEQENYGYTF
d_gene: .
abundance: .
v_gene: TRBV6-6
j_gene: TRBJ1-2

CDR3nt: TGTGCCAGCAGCTTGGAGGGGGCTCAGCCCCAGCATTTT
CDR3aa: CASSLEGAQPQHF
d_gene: TRBD1
abundance: .
v_gene: TRBV5-6
j_gene: TRBJ1-5

CDR3nt: TGTTCCAGCAGCCGATCTCAGGGTTGGGGCTACACCTTC
CDR3aa: CSSSRSQGWGYTF
d_gene: .
abundance: .
v_gene: TRBV7-9
j_gene: TRBJ1-2

CDR3nt: TGTGCCAGCACACGCGCCGGGAGCTACAATGAGCAGTTCTTC
CDR3aa: CASTRAGSYNEQFF
d_gene: .
abundance: .
v_gene: TRBV27
j_gene: TRBJ2-1

CDR3nt: TGTGCCAGCAGAACCGACAGGGGGCAATGGACCGGGGAGCTGTTTTTT
CDR3aa: CASRTDRGQWTGELFF
d_gene: TRBD1
abundance: .
v_gene: TRBV27
j_gene: TRBJ2-2

CDR3nt: TGTGCCAGCAGCTCACAGGGGGGATCCTTCTACGAGCAGTACTTC
CDR3aa: CASSSQGGSFYEQYF
d_gene: TRBD1
abundance: .
v_gene: TRBV2
j_gene: TRBJ2-7

CDR3nt: TGTGCCAGCAACGGACAGGGGGCGAATAATGGCTACACCTTC
CDR3aa: CASNGQGANNGYTF
d_gene: TRBD1
abundance: .
v_gene: TRBV2
j_gene: TRBJ1-2

CDR3nt: TGTGCCAGCAGTGAGGAGGACAGCCTCCCACGGGGATCCTACAATGAGCAGTTCTTC
CDR3aa: CASSEEDSLPRGSYNEQFF
d_gene: .
abundance: .
v_gene: TRBV6-4
j_gene: TRBJ2-1

CDR3nt: TGTGCCAGCAGTGTCCGCAGGGGAACCGGGGAGCTGTTTTTT
CDR3aa: CASSVRRGTGELFF
d_gene: .
abundance: .
v_gene: TRBV6-1
j_gene: TRBJ2-2

CDR3nt: TGTGCTAGTGGTTTAACAGCGAACACTGAAGCTTTCTTT
CDR3aa: CASGLTANTEAFF
d_gene: .
abundance: .
v_gene: TRBV12-5
j_gene: TRBJ1-1

CDR3nt: TGTGCCACCAGCAGACCGGCGGCAGGGCTCTGGTCTAACTATGGCTACACCTTC
CDR3aa: CATSRPAAGLWSNYGYTF
d_gene: .
abundance: few
v_gene: TRBV15
j_gene: TRBJ1-2

CDR3nt: TGTGCCAGCTCACCATTGGGGCAGGATGGCTACACCTTC
CDR3aa: CASSPLGQDGYTF
d_gene: .
abundance: .
v_gene: TRBV18
j_gene: TRBJ1-2

CDR3nt: TGCAGCGTTGGACGGTCGGGTGGATACGAGCAGTACTTC
CDR3aa: CSVGRSGGYEQYF
d_gene: .
abundance: few
v_gene: TRBV29-1
j_gene: TRBJ2-7

CDR3nt: TGTGCCAGCAGTTATACAGGTCAGGCTGGAAACACCATATATTTT
CDR3aa: CASSYTGQAGNTIYF
d_gene: .
abundance: .
v_gene: TRBV6-5
j_gene: TRBJ1-3

CDR3nt: TGTGCCAGCAGCTTAGAGGGGACAGATAATGAGCAGTTCTTC
CDR3aa: CASSLEGTDNEQFF
d_gene: TRBD1
abundance: .
v_gene: TRBV11-3
j_gene: TRBJ2-1

CDR3nt: TGTGCCAGCAGTCCGGACCCGGGACAGAGGGGCTACACCTTC
CDR3aa: CASSPDPGQRGYTF
d_gene: TRBD1
abundance: .
v_gene: TRBV7-9
j_gene: TRBJ1-2

CDR3nt: TGTGCCAGCAGCTGGGACAGATTTAATTCACCCCTCCACTTT
CDR3aa: CASSWDRFNSPLHF
d_gene: TRBD1
abundance: .
v_gene: TRBV5-4
j_gene: TRBJ1-6

CDR3nt: TGTGCCAGTAGTATAGATCGAACAGGGGGCTCGTACACTGAAGCTTTCTTT
CDR3aa: CASSIDRTGGSYTEAFF
d_gene: TRBD1
abundance: .
v_gene: TRBV19
j_gene: TRBJ1-1

CDR3nt: TGTGCCAGTAGTACTACTGCGAACACTGAAGCTTTCTTT
CDR3aa: CASSTTANTEAFF
d_gene: .
abundance: .
v_gene: TRBV19
j_gene: TRBJ1-1

CDR3nt: TGTGCCAGCAGTTTGAGGCGACAGGCCCCTGGCTACACCTTC
CDR3aa: CASSLRRQAPGYTF
d_gene: .
abundance: .
v_gene: TRBV27
j_gene: TRBJ1-2

CDR3nt: TGTGCCAGTAGCCCGTCCGGGGACAGCTTTTTCTATACGCAGTATTTT
CDR3aa: CASSPSGDSFFYTQYF
d_gene: TRBD1
abundance: .
v_gene: TRBV19
j_gene: TRBJ2-3

CDR3nt: TGCGCCAGCGCGCAGGGCGGCCTCACAGATACGCAGTATTTT
CDR3aa: CASAQGGLTDTQYF
d_gene: .
abundance: .
v_gene: TRBV10-1
j_gene: TRBJ2-3

CDR3nt: TGTGCCAGCTCAGGAGACACAGGGGAGGCAGAGACCCAGTACTTC
CDR3aa: CASSGDTGEAETQYF
d_gene: .
abundance: .
v_gene: TRBV2
j_gene: TRBJ2-5

CDR3nt: TGTGCCACCAGCCTTGGGGCGGCCTTTGAGACCCAGTACTTC
CDR3aa: CATSLGAAFETQYF
d_gene: .
abundance: .
v_gene: TRBV15
j_gene: TRBJ2-5

CDR3nt: TGTGCCAGCGCAATAAACAGGGGAAAGTACAATGAGCAGTTCTTC
CDR3aa: CASAINRGKYNEQFF
d_gene: TRBD1
abundance: few
v_gene: TRBV6-1
j_gene: TRBJ2-1

CDR3nt: TGTGCCAGCAGCGACCGACAGGGCCGGAATTCACCCCTCCACTTT
CDR3aa: CASSDRQGRNSPLHF
d_gene: TRBD1
abundance: once
v_gene: TRBV7-2
j_gene: TRBJ1-6

CDR3nt: TGTGCCAGCAGTGGGGACAGGGAAAATGAAAAACTGTTTTTT
CDR3aa: CASSGDRENEKLFF
d_gene: TRBD1
abundance: .
v_gene: TRBV6-1
j_gene: TRBJ1-4

CDR3nt: TGTGCCAGCAGCTCAGGACTAGCGGGGGGAACAGATACGCAGTATTTT
CDR3aa: CASSSGLAGGTDTQYF
d_gene: TRBD2
abundance: .
v_gene: TRBV11-3
j_gene: TRBJ2-3

CDR3nt: TGTGCTAGTGGTGGGCCCGGGGGGTGGGAGCAGTACTTC
CDR3aa: CASGGPGGWEQYF
d_gene: TRBD2
abundance: .
v_gene: TRBV12-5
j_gene: TRBJ2-7

CDR3nt: TGTGCCAGCAGTTACTCGATTCGGCGGAGTCAAGCTTTCTTT
CDR3aa: CASSYSIRRSQAFF
d_gene: .
abundance: few
v_gene: TRBV6-6
j_gene: TRBJ1-1

CDR3nt: TGTGCCGCAACCCCCACGGGACTATCGCAAGAGACCCAGTACTTC
CDR3aa: CAATPTGLSQETQYF
d_gene: TRBD2
abundance: .
v_gene: TRBV11-2
j_gene: TRBJ2-5

CDR3nt: TGTGCCAGCTCACCACTGGGACAGGTTAATAGCAATCAGCCCCAGCATTTT
CDR3aa: CASSPLGQVNSNQPQHF
d_gene: TRBD1
abundance: .
v_gene: TRBV18
j_gene: TRBJ1-5

CDR3nt: TGTGCCAGCAGCTCGGGCGAGCGGATTAGCACAGATACGCAGTATTTT
CDR3aa: CASSSGERISTDTQYF
d_gene: .
abundance: .
v_gene: TRBV7-2
j_gene: TRBJ2-3

CDR3nt: TGTGCCAGCAGCTCCGCCGGCGGGAGTTTTAAGGGCTACACCTTC
CDR3aa: CASSSAGGSFKGYTF
d_gene: .
abundance: few
v_gene: TRBV13
j_gene: TRBJ1-2

CDR3nt: TGTGCCAGCAGCTTCCCTACTAGCGGGGGGGCAGATACGCAGTATTTT
CDR3aa: CASSFPTSGGADTQYF
d_gene: TRBD2
abundance: few
v_gene: TRBV5-6
j_gene: TRBJ2-3

CDR3nt: TGCGCCAGCAGCTTAACAGGTCCGACTGGGGGGACTAACTATGGCTACACCTTC
CDR3aa: CASSLTGPTGGTNYGYTF
d_gene: .
abundance: once
v_gene: TRBV5-1
j_gene: TRBJ1-2